The 21 T cell receptor beta chains given below trace back to one sample, sequenced in a study of tumor and adjacent non-tumor tissue in lung cancer. A modified ARM-PCR protocol with three rounds of nested PCR amplified TCRbeta. TCRdb independently ran MiXCR on the multiplex PCR reads; one entry per CDR3 protein. Of roughly 93,000 distinct CDR3 sequences in the sample, 67% were seen once. No cell sorting was done before RNA was extracted from the tissue. The sample comprised lung tumor tissue. The receptors come from a man aged 55 to 70 with non-small cell lung cancer.

The chain joins TRBV5-1 to TRBJ2-3; no clear D. The length of the CDR3 is 15 residues. CDR1 and CDR2 (germline): SGHRS, YFSETQ. V was cut by 4 bases and J by 2 bases, with 14 bases left in between. The CDR3 coding sequence is TGCGCCAGCAGCCCACTTAGCCCACTCACAGATACGCAGTATTTT. Encoded protein: CASSPLSPLTDTQYF.

This clonotype came up once. A much larger clone lies one base from this, so it may be a read error. J is TRBJ2-2 and V is TRBV28; D possibly corresponds to TRBD2 (5 bases). The V end lost 10 bases, the J end lost 6 bases, and 21 bases lay between the germline ends. CDR3 length: 15 residues. Germline CDR1 MDHEN, CDR2 SYDVKM. As DNA, the CDR3 is TGTGCCACCGCGGCCGGGTCTAGCAGCTCCGGGGAGCTGTTTTTT. This translates into CATAAGSSSSGELFF.

About this clonotype itself: One base away lies a much larger clone, so this may be a sequencing read error. J is TRBJ2-7 and V is TRBV28; maybe TRBD2 (5 bases). The CDR3 is 14 amino acids. The germline V gene encodes CDR1 MDHEN and CDR2 SYDVKM. The V end was cut by 11 bases, the J end by 0 bases, with 17 bases between. This CDR3 reads CASRISVSSYEQYF. DNA for the CDR3: TGTGCCTCCAGGATTAGCGTGAGCTCCTACGAGCAGTACTTC.

The chain carries TRBV12-3 or TRBV12-4 and TRBJ2-3, with D possibly TRBD2 on 6 matching bases. CDR3 size: 16 residues. Deletions cut 3 bases from V and 4 bases from J, with 17 bases between. This chain's CDR3 is CASSFYSGPRADTQYF. DNA of the CDR3: TGTGCCAGCAGTTTTTATAGCGGACCACGCGCAGATACGCAGTATTTT.

About this clonotype: Its ends do not fully match the called genes, so a read error is possible. The rearrangement uses TRBV29-1 and TRBJ2-7; D is uncertain. This CDR3 is built from 12 residues. In germline, CDR1 is SQVTM, CDR2 ANQGSEA. CDR3 loop: CSVVTEPYEHYF. The CDR3 DNA follows: TGCAGCGTTGTCACAGAGCCCTACGAGCACTATTTC.

In the case of this clonotype: Possible read error: a much larger clone is one base away. CDR3 in amino acids: CANSFQTGDEKLFF. CDR3 in DNA: TGTGCCAACAGTTTTCAGACAGGGGATGAAAAACTGTTTTTT. V usage is TRBV5-5 and J usage is TRBJ1-4, with 8 bases that match TRBD1. This CDR3 has 14 residues. V dropped 9 bases and J dropped 6; count of bases not matched to a gene: 10. Germline-derived CDR1 and CDR2 are SGHKS and YYEKEE (reference sequence).

Comment on this clonotype: The junction shows a germline mismatch at one end, possibly a read error. The V gene is TRBV11-2, the J gene TRBJ2-3; TRBD2 might be the D (6 bases). Germline lookup yields CDR1 SGHAT and CDR2 FQNNGV. The CDR3 totals 15 residues. DNA for the CDR3: TGTGTCAGCAGCTTAGGTGGGGGACTCACAGATACGCAGTATTTT. Its protein is CVSSLGGGLTDTQYF.

This clonotype was seen ten or more times. The chain employs TRBV6-5 and TRBJ1-6; 9 bases map to TRBD1. J lost 7 bases, V lost 6 bases, and 10 bases had no gene match. The CDR3 extends over 16 amino acids. The V gene's germline CDR1 is MNHEY and CDR2 SVGAGI. The CDR3 reads CASRRTGAVENSPLHF. In nucleotides, the CDR3 is TGTGCCAGCAGAAGGACAGGGGCGGTAGAGAATTCACCCCTCCACTTT.

This clonotype was observed at least ten times. The rearrangement joins TRBV28 to TRBJ2-1; 10 positions agree with TRBD2. V trimming: 9 bases; J trimming: 1 base; junction bases outside the gene matches: 6. The CDR3 is 15 residues long. The germline CDR1 and CDR2 sequences are MDHEN and SYDVKM. As DNA, the CDR3 is TGTGCCAGTAGAACTAGCGGGATATCCTACAATGAGCAGTTCTTC. It encodes CASRTSGISYNEQFF.

About this clonotype itself: Being one base from a much bigger clone, this may be a read error. The J gene is TRBJ1-1, the V gene TRBV20-1, with 7 bases matching TRBD1. The V and J ends lost 3 bases and 1 base, in that order; junction bases with no gene match: 5. The CDR3 loop spans 14 amino acids. Germline assignment: CDR1 DFQATT and CDR2 SNEGSKA (reference sequence). DNA of the CDR3: TGCAGTGCTAGCTCCCGGGACAGGAACACTGAAGCTTTCTTT. Its protein is CSASSRDRNTEAFF.

Concerning this clonotype: The junction departs from germline at one end; a sequencing error may be responsible. This chain joins TRBV10-3 and TRBJ2-6; 8 bases map to TRBD1. From germline, CDR1 is ENHRY and CDR2 SYGVKD. This CDR3 spans 16 amino acids. The CDR3: CAINDRGSSGANVLTF. CDR3 DNA: TGTGCTATCAATGACAGGGGAAGCTCTGGGGCCAACGTCCTGACTTTC.

This clonotype was detected only a few times. The junction does not match germline at one end; this may be a read error. This chain uses TRBV6-5 with TRBJ2-7; TRBD2 might be the D (5 bases). Germline CDR1 MNHEY, CDR2 SVGAGI. The CDR3 is 13 residues long. The CDR3 reads CASSYDLDYEQYF. The CDR3 coding sequence is TGTGCCAGCAGTTACGATCTAGACTACGAGCAATACTTC.

This chain joins TRBV11-2 and TRBJ2-2; D is possibly TRBD1 (5 bases). The V end was cut by 8 bases, the J end by 4 bases, with 14 bases between. This CDR3 region has 14 residues. Germline assignment: CDR1 SGHAT and CDR2 FQNNGV. As DNA, the CDR3 is TGTGCCAGCGAGCAGACAGTAAGCACCGGGGAGCTGTTTTTT. Encoded protein: CASEQTVSTGELFF.

Points on this clonotype: A junction boundary mismatches the germline segment, possibly from a read error. The J gene is TRBJ2-6, the V gene TRBV4-1, with a tentative D call TRBD2 (5 bases). Germline V lookup: CDR1 MGHRA, CDR2 YSYEKL. The CDR3 runs 17 residues. CDR3 sequence: CASSQELVSSGVNVLTF. The CDR3, as DNA: TGCGCCAGCAGCCAAGAACTAGTGTCCTCCGGGGTCAACGTCCTGACTTTC.

With regard to this clonotype: Without the conserved terminal phenylalanine or tryptophan, this CDR3 likely stems from a read error. The J gene is TRBJ2-1, the V gene TRBV5-4; TRBD2 aligns across 9 bases. CDR3 length: 16 residues. Germline CDR1 reads SGHNT; CDR2 reads YYREEE (reference sequence). This chain's CDR3 is CASSLGLAGFYNGQFL. CDR3 nucleotides: TGTGCCAGCAGCTTGGGCCTAGCGGGATTCTACAATGGGCAGTTCTTA.

On this clonotype itself: This may come from a read error, since a much larger clone is one base off. This sequence joins TRBV29-1 and TRBJ2-7; tentative D call: TRBD2 (5 bases). CDR3 length: 12 residues. Germline-derived CDR1 and CDR2 are SQVTM and ANQGSEA. The CDR3, as DNA: TGCAACGTTGGACCTACTAGGCACGAGCAGTACTTC. Encoded protein: CNVGPTRHEQYF.

Comments on this clonotype: One end of the junction varies from germline; a read error may be responsible. The CDR3 here is CASSADRVSYGQYF. The CDR3, as DNA: TGTGCCAGCAGTGCCGACAGGGTCTCCTACGGGCAGTACTTC. The genes are TRBV2 and TRBJ2-7, with 7 bases identical to TRBD1. CDR1 is SNHLY, CDR2 FYNNEI, per germline. This CDR3 region has 14 residues.

This clonotype came up a few times. This chain joins TRBV27 and TRBJ2-3, with TRBD2 identical over 12 bases. This CDR3 has 17 residues. Germline CDR1 MNHEY, CDR2 SMNVEV (reference sequence). V dropped 4 bases and J dropped 1; count of bases not matched to a gene: 6. Here the CDR3 reads CASSSRLAGVGTDTQYF. The CDR3 DNA reads TGTGCCAGCAGTTCTAGACTAGCGGGAGTCGGCACAGATACGCAGTATTTT.

On this clonotype: At one of its ends the junction is not consistent with the germline gene, which may arise from a read error. The chain recombines TRBV6-2 or TRBV6-3 with TRBJ2-1; 9 nucleotides align to TRBD2. Germline lookup yields CDR1 MNHEY and CDR2 SVGEGT. The CDR3 extends over 16 amino acids. The CDR3 coding sequence is TGTGCCAGGAGAACCCCGATAATAGCGGGGGACAATGAGCAGTTCTGG. Amino acid sequence: CARRTPIIAGDNEQFW.

In regard to this clonotype: At one of its ends the junction is not consistent with the germline gene, which may arise from a read error. The gene calls are TRBV12-3 or TRBV12-4 and TRBJ2-2; D is unclear. The CDR3 contains 12 residues. The CDR3 nucleotides read TGTGCCAGCAGCAAAAACACCGAGGAGCTGTTTTTT. Translating it yields CASSKNTEELFF.

About this clonotype: A much more abundant neighbour one base away suggests this may be a read error. The chain has TRBV5-1 and TRBJ2-7; the D is unclear. CDR3 length equals 13 residues. V was trimmed by 0 bases and J by 3 bases, leaving 7 bases between them. Germline V lookup: CDR1 SGHRS, CDR2 YFSETQ. This CDR3 reads CASSLGSCYEQYF. CDR3 nucleotide sequence: TGCGCCAGCAGCTTGGGGTCCTGCTACGAGCAGTACTTC.